The 6 T cell receptor beta chains in this list originate from one sample, sequenced in a study of T cells in Graves' hyperthyroidism and ophthalmopathy. RNA transcripts served as the template for amplifying TCR beta CDR3 regions. Carried out on the TCR CDR3, a first-round RT-PCR used the HTBI primer set. Via MiXCR, TCRdb re-called the multiplex PCR reads, giving one row per CDR3 protein. The repertoire has hundreds of thousands of distinct CDR3 sequences, 16% of them found once; the top ten carry less than 35%. The material sequenced was blood. The receptors come from a woman aged 18 to 35 with Graves' ophthalmopathy.

This clonotype was recorded many times. The chain joins TRBV18 to TRBJ2-7, with TRBD1 as a possible D gene (6 bases). The germline V gene encodes CDR1 KGHSH and CDR2 LQKENI. This CDR3 has 15 amino acids. V gave up 5 bases and J gave up 6 bases, with 20 bases separating them. CDR3 sequence (DNA): TGTGCCAGCTCATTAAATCAGGGGAGCAGAGGCGAGCAGTACTTC. Encoded protein: CASSLNQGSRGEQYF.

In this sample, this clonotype turned up many times. The CDR3 nucleotides read TGTGCCAGCAGTCGGTGGCTTGAAGATACGCAGTATTTT. Protein sequence: CASSRWLEDTQYF. This rearrangement joins TRBV6-2 or TRBV6-3 to TRBJ2-3; no definite D call. Trimming left V 5 bases short and J 5 bases short, with 11 bases between. The germline V gene has CDR1 MNHEY and CDR2 SVGEGT. This CDR3 spans 13 amino acids.

In its sample, this clonotype was seen many times. The V call is TRBV6-2 or TRBV6-3, the J call TRBJ2-7; D is possibly TRBD2 (6 bases). CDR3 length equals 12 residues. With 6 bases removed from V and 6 bases from J, the gap between germline ends came to 12 bases. Germline V gene lookup returns CDR1 MNHEY and CDR2 SVGEGT. The CDR3 sequence is CASSGSWSEQYF. CDR3 nucleotide sequence: TGTGCCAGCAGCGGGAGTTGGAGCGAGCAGTACTTC.

At least ten counts were recorded for this clonotype. The chain uses TRBV7-9 and TRBJ2-7; the D is unclear. The CDR3 is 15 residues long. CDR1 is SEHNR and CDR2 is FQNEAQ in the germline V gene (reference sequence). V gave up 3 bases and J gave up 0 bases, with 12 bases separating them. CDR3 sequence reads: CASSFPRMSSYEQYF. The CDR3 DNA reads as TGTGCCAGCAGCTTCCCCCGGATGAGCTCCTACGAGCAGTACTTC.

As for this clonotype: One base away lies a much larger clone, so this may be a sequencing read error. The chain combines TRBV6-1 with TRBJ2-5, with a tentative D call TRBD1 (6 bases). Trimming took 4 bases from V and 2 from J, leaving 14 bases between them. Germline V gives CDR1 MNHNS, CDR2 SASEGT. The CDR3 length is 15 residues. This CDR3 reads CASSGGRGPQETQYF. In DNA, the CDR3 is TGTGCCAGCAGTGGGGGCAGGGGACCTCAAGAGACCCAGTACTTC.

This clonotype was recorded at least ten times. One end of the junction does not line up with germline, which may come from a read error. The V call is TRBV7-7, the J call TRBJ2-5; 9 bases align to TRBD1. Germline lookup yields CDR1 SSHAT and CDR2 FNYEAQ (reference sequence). There are 14 residues in the CDR3. The CDR3 nucleotides read TGTGCTAGCAGCCCGGGACAGGGAGAGGAGACCCAGTACTTC. Its translation: CASSPGQGEETQYF.